This T cell receptor (beta chain) is drawn from a study of regulatory T cells in long-lasting Graves disease. Germline CDR1 is MNHNS and CDR2 is SASEGT. The CDR3 contains 14 residues. The ends were cut back, 1 base at V and 7 bases at J, with 11 bases in the middle. Only a few counts were recorded for this clonotype. Construction of the TCR beta libraries employed iRepertoire HTBI primers in conjunction with Arm-PCR of CDR3 regions. TCRdb re-derived calls from the multiplex PCR reads in MiXCR, one entry per CDR3 protein. The data show about 450,000 distinct CDR3 sequences, 11% to 15% seen once. Time point defined: newly diagnosed GD, antithyroid drugs for less than 3 months. Researchers made the TCR library from RNA that was extracted from PBMCs. The same data also contributed to another study, on T cells in Graves' hyperthyroidism and ophthalmopathy.

This TCR was recovered from a woman aged 50 to 60 with Graves disease. The sample in question was peripheral blood mononuclear cells (PBMCs), obtained at new diagnosis, from a patient treated with antithyroid drugs. V is TRBV6-1 and J is TRBJ2-1; TRBD2 is a possible D gene (6 bases). CDR3 region: CASSEVGGLNEQFF. The CDR3 nucleotides are TGTGCCAGCAGTGAAGTCGGAGGGTTGAATGAGCAGTTCTTC.